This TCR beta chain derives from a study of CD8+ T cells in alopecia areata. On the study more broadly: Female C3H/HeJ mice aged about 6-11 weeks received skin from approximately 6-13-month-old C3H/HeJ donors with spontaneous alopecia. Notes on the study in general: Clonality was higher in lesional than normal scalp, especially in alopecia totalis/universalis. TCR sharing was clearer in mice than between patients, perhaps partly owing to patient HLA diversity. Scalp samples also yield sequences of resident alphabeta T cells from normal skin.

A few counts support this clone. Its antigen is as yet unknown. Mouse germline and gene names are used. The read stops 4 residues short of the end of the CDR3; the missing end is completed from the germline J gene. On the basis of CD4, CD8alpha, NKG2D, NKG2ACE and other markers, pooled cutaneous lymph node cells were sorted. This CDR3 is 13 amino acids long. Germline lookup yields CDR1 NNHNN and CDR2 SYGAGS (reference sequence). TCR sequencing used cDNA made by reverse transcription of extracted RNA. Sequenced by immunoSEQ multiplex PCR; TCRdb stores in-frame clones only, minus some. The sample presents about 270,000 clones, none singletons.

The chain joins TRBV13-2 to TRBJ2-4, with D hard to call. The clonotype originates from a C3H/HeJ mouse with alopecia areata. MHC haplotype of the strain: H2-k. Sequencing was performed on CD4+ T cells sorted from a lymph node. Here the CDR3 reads CASGRSTENTLYF. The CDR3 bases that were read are TGTGCCAGCGGGAGGAGTACTGAAAAC.